A selection of T cell receptor beta chains follows, all from one sample in a study of T cell responses to AZD1222 COVID-19 vaccine. Repertoires were generated with immunoSEQ multiplex PCR, while TCRdb's copy carries only in-frame clones and drops some. The data show about 130,000 clones, roughly 90% seen once. The material sequenced was peripheral blood, taken on day 0 of AZD1222 vaccination. These receptors were collected from an adult in good health. Each CDR3 is given with its conserved first and last residue. The D gene is left open where the match is weak. The size of a clone is reported for some rows only, either as once, few or many, or as a class for expanded clones.

CDR3 protein: CASSLAEAVGAFF
CDR3 DNA: TGTGCCAGCAGCTTAGCGGAGGCAGTTGGTGCTTTCTTT
D gene: .
clone size: .
J gene: TRBJ1-1
V gene: TRBV7-9

CDR3 protein: CASSQGFFSTDTQYF
CDR3 DNA: TGCGCCAGCAGCCAAGGTTTTTTCTCCACAGATACGCAGTATTTT
D gene: .
clone size: .
J gene: TRBJ2-3
V gene: TRBV4-3

CDR3 protein: CASSPITSAGANVLTF
CDR3 DNA: TGTGCCAGCAGCCCCATCACTAGCGCTGGGGCCAACGTCCTGACTTTC
D gene: TRBD2
clone size: .
J gene: TRBJ2-6
V gene: TRBV27

CDR3 protein: CASRAEESNYGYTF
CDR3 DNA: TGTGCCAGCAGGGCGGAAGAATCTAACTATGGCTACACCTTC
D gene: .
clone size: .
J gene: TRBJ1-2
V gene: TRBV27

CDR3 protein: CATSDLQGGTDTQYF
CDR3 DNA: TGTGCCACCAGTGATTTACAGGGCGGGACAGATACGCAGTATTTT
D gene: .
clone size: .
J gene: TRBJ2-3
V gene: TRBV24-1

CDR3 protein: CASSSYGQAIYNEQFF
CDR3 DNA: TGTGCCAGCAGTTCTTATGGACAGGCCATCTACAATGAGCAGTTCTTC
D gene: TRBD1
clone size: .
J gene: TRBJ2-1
V gene: TRBV27

CDR3 protein: CASSFAGGYQPQHF
CDR3 DNA: TGTGCCAGCAGTTTCGCAGGGGGCTATCAGCCCCAGCATTTT
D gene: TRBD1
clone size: .
J gene: TRBJ1-5
V gene: TRBV28

CDR3 protein: CASSLGRRGGIGYTF
CDR3 DNA: TGTGCCAGCAGCTTAGGTCGCAGGGGAGGGATTGGCTACACCTTC
D gene: .
clone size: .
J gene: TRBJ1-2
V gene: TRBV7-2

CDR3 protein: CASSVKAGLDIQYF
CDR3 DNA: TGTGCCAGCAGCGTAAAGGCAGGTCTGGACATTCAGTACTTC
D gene: .
clone size: once
J gene: TRBJ2-4
V gene: TRBV9

CDR3 protein: CASSSSGLDNSPLHF
CDR3 DNA: TGTGCCAGCAGCTCATCAGGGTTGGATAATTCACCCCTCCACTTT
D gene: .
clone size: .
J gene: TRBJ1-6
V gene: TRBV7-6

CDR3 protein: CASRETRRARGLKLLF
CDR3 DNA: TGTGCCAGCAGGGAAACCCGGCGGGCCCGGGGACTGAAGCTTCTCTTT
D gene: .
clone size: .
J gene: TRBJ1-1
V gene: TRBV2

CDR3 protein: CASAPVGGDEQFF
CDR3 DNA: TGTGCCAGCGCCCCTGTGGGGGGCGATGAGCAGTTCTTC
D gene: .
clone size: .
J gene: TRBJ2-1
V gene: TRBV5-6

CDR3 protein: CASSETPTTEAFF
CDR3 DNA: TGTGCCAGCAGTGAAACCCCGACAACTGAAGCTTTCTTT
D gene: .
clone size: .
J gene: TRBJ1-1
V gene: TRBV25-1

CDR3 protein: CASSGLAFPYEQYF
CDR3 DNA: TGTGCCAGTAGTGGACTAGCTTTTCCCTACGAGCAGTACTTC
D gene: TRBD2
clone size: .
J gene: TRBJ2-7
V gene: TRBV19

CDR3 protein: CSVVMAVHPYYGYTF
CDR3 DNA: TGCAGCGTTGTAATGGCAGTCCACCCGTATTATGGCTACACCTTC
D gene: .
clone size: once
J gene: TRBJ1-2
V gene: TRBV29-1

CDR3 protein: CASSKNGTGPTDANEQFF
CDR3 DNA: TGTGCCAGCAGCAAAAACGGGACGGGGCCCACCGACGCCAATGAGCAGTTCTTC
D gene: .
clone size: few
J gene: TRBJ2-1
V gene: TRBV21-1

CDR3 protein: CASSRTGEGPPFF
CDR3 DNA: TGTGCCAGCAGCCGTACGGGGGAGGGGCCGCCGTTCTTC
D gene: TRBD2
clone size: once
J gene: TRBJ2-1
V gene: TRBV3-1/TRBV3-2

CDR3 protein: CASSFRGEEQFF
CDR3 DNA: TGTGCCAGCAGTTTCAGGGGCGAAGAGCAGTTCTTC
D gene: .
clone size: .
J gene: TRBJ2-1
V gene: TRBV28

CDR3 protein: CATSDLSGPHNEQFF
CDR3 DNA: TGTGCCACCAGTGATTTGTCAGGACCCCACAATGAGCAGTTCTTC
D gene: .
clone size: .
J gene: TRBJ2-1
V gene: TRBV24-1

CDR3 protein: CARDPRGRSYSPLHF
CDR3 DNA: TGTGCCAGAGACCCCAGGGGTCGATCGTATTCACCCCTCCACTTT
D gene: .
clone size: .
J gene: TRBJ1-6
V gene: TRBV19

CDR3 protein: CAWSVGQNTEAFF
CDR3 DNA: TGTGCCTGGAGTGTGGGACAGAACACTGAAGCTTTCTTT
D gene: .
clone size: .
J gene: TRBJ1-1
V gene: TRBV30

CDR3 protein: CASSLGAGPGNEQFF
CDR3 DNA: TGTGCCAGCAGCTTGGGGGCGGGGCCGGGGAATGAGCAGTTCTTC
D gene: .
clone size: .
J gene: TRBJ2-1
V gene: TRBV7-9

CDR3 protein: CAISTGTGGTYTEAFF
CDR3 DNA: TGTGCCATCAGCACCGGGACAGGGGGCACGTACACTGAAGCTTTCTTT
D gene: TRBD1
clone size: .
J gene: TRBJ1-1
V gene: TRBV10-3

CDR3 protein: CASSLGDSTATQYF
CDR3 DNA: TGTGCCAGCAGCTTGGGGGACAGCACGGCGACCCAGTACTTC
D gene: TRBD1
clone size: .
J gene: TRBJ2-5
V gene: TRBV5-8

CDR3 protein: CASGRQTWGPDRAYEQYF
CDR3 DNA: TGTGCCAGCGGCCGTCAAACGTGGGGGCCTGACAGGGCCTACGAGCAGTACTTC
D gene: TRBD1
clone size: .
J gene: TRBJ2-7
V gene: TRBV13

CDR3 protein: CASSVRGDQPQHF
CDR3 DNA: TGTGCCAGCAGCGTCAGGGGAGATCAGCCCCAGCATTTT
D gene: .
clone size: .
J gene: TRBJ1-5
V gene: TRBV5-5

CDR3 protein: CASSPGGWNPNQETQYF
CDR3 DNA: TGCGCCAGCAGCCCCGGGGGGTGGAACCCAAACCAAGAGACCCAGTACTTC
D gene: TRBD2
clone size: .
J gene: TRBJ2-5
V gene: TRBV4-3

CDR3 protein: CASSHRRKEKLFF
CDR3 DNA: TGTGCCAGTAGCCACAGGAGGAAGGAAAAACTGTTTTTT
D gene: .
clone size: .
J gene: TRBJ1-4
V gene: TRBV19

CDR3 protein: CASSQDTVNYGYTF
CDR3 DNA: TGTGCCAGCAGCCAAGATACGGTGAACTATGGCTACACCTTC
D gene: .
clone size: .
J gene: TRBJ1-2
V gene: TRBV3-1/TRBV3-2

CDR3 protein: CATSDGQMETQYF
CDR3 DNA: TGTGCCACCAGTGATGGACAGATGGAGACCCAGTACTTC
D gene: .
clone size: .
J gene: TRBJ2-5
V gene: TRBV24-1

CDR3 protein: CASSLPLAGGNEQFF
CDR3 DNA: TGTGCCAGCAGCTTGCCCCTAGCGGGAGGAAATGAGCAGTTCTTC
D gene: TRBD2
clone size: .
J gene: TRBJ2-1
V gene: TRBV7-9

CDR3 protein: CASSFGLAGYNEQFF
CDR3 DNA: TGTGCCAGCAGCTTTGGACTAGCCGGCTACAATGAGCAGTTCTTC
D gene: TRBD2
clone size: .
J gene: TRBJ2-1
V gene: TRBV7-2

CDR3 protein: CASSVQSKPIYGYTF
CDR3 DNA: TGTGCCAGCAGCGTGCAATCCAAACCCATCTATGGCTACACCTTC
D gene: .
clone size: .
J gene: TRBJ1-2
V gene: TRBV9

CDR3 protein: CASSSGGPYQETQYF
CDR3 DNA: TGTGCCAGCAGCTCAGGGGGCCCGTACCAAGAGACCCAGTACTTC
D gene: TRBD1
clone size: .
J gene: TRBJ2-5
V gene: TRBV7-9

CDR3 protein: CAISGRLAGGGKNTGELFF
CDR3 DNA: TGTGCCATCAGTGGACGACTAGCGGGAGGCGGAAAGAACACCGGGGAGCTGTTTTTT
D gene: TRBD2
clone size: .
J gene: TRBJ2-2
V gene: TRBV10-3

CDR3 protein: CASSLGRARIDTQYF
CDR3 DNA: TGTGCCAGCAGCTTGGGCAGGGCGAGGATTGATACGCAGTATTTT
D gene: .
clone size: once
J gene: TRBJ2-3
V gene: TRBV5-8

CDR3 protein: CASSPTSGSTYEQYF
CDR3 DNA: TGTGCCAGCTCTCCCACTAGCGGGTCAACCTACGAGCAGTACTTC
D gene: TRBD2
clone size: .
J gene: TRBJ2-7
V gene: TRBV18

CDR3 protein: CASSEPGLAVNTGELFF
CDR3 DNA: TGTGCCAGCAGCGAACCGGGACTAGCGGTGAACACCGGGGAGCTGTTTTTT
D gene: TRBD2
clone size: .
J gene: TRBJ2-2
V gene: TRBV9

CDR3 protein: CASSNYNEQFF
CDR3 DNA: TGTGCCAGCTCAAACTACAATGAGCAGTTCTTC
D gene: .
clone size: .
J gene: TRBJ2-1
V gene: TRBV18

CDR3 protein: CASSPLTGGPEKLFF
CDR3 DNA: TGTGCCAGCAGCCCCTTAACAGGGGGCCCTGAAAAACTGTTTTTT
D gene: TRBD1
clone size: .
J gene: TRBJ1-4
V gene: TRBV3-1/TRBV3-2

CDR3 protein: CASSVGPSGVQETQYF
CDR3 DNA: TGTGCCAGCAGCGTAGGTCCTAGCGGGGTGCAAGAGACCCAGTACTTC
D gene: TRBD2
clone size: .
J gene: TRBJ2-5
V gene: TRBV9

CDR3 protein: CASTTGGSYEQYF
CDR3 DNA: TGTGCCAGCACGACAGGGGGTTCCTACGAGCAGTACTTC
D gene: TRBD1
clone size: .
J gene: TRBJ2-7
V gene: TRBV5-4

CDR3 protein: CASRAGQGAYEQYF
CDR3 DNA: TGTGCCAGCAGGGCGGGACAGGGGGCTTACGAGCAGTACTTC
D gene: TRBD1
clone size: .
J gene: TRBJ2-7
V gene: TRBV6-5

CDR3 protein: CASTKNTEAFF
CDR3 DNA: TGTGCCAGCACCAAAAACACTGAAGCTTTCTTT
D gene: .
clone size: .
J gene: TRBJ1-1
V gene: TRBV6-5

CDR3 protein: CASSGQGSPLHF
CDR3 DNA: TGTGCCAGCAGCGGGCAGGGTTCACCCCTCCACTTT
D gene: .
clone size: .
J gene: TRBJ1-6
V gene: TRBV7-9

CDR3 protein: CASSVADFSYEQYF
CDR3 DNA: TGTGCCAGCAGCGTAGCTGATTTCTCCTACGAGCAGTACTTC
D gene: .
clone size: .
J gene: TRBJ2-7
V gene: TRBV5-5

CDR3 protein: CASSPQANEQFF
CDR3 DNA: TGTGCCAGCTCACCACAGGCTAATGAGCAGTTCTTC
D gene: .
clone size: once
J gene: TRBJ2-1
V gene: TRBV18

CDR3 protein: CATALPQGISGNTIYF
CDR3 DNA: TGTGCCACCGCCCTACCACAGGGGATCTCTGGAAACACCATATATTTT
D gene: TRBD1
clone size: .
J gene: TRBJ1-3
V gene: TRBV24-1

CDR3 protein: CATSDPTGGNQPQHF
CDR3 DNA: TGTGCCACCAGTGATCCGACAGGGGGCAATCAGCCCCAGCATTTT
D gene: TRBD1
clone size: few
J gene: TRBJ1-5
V gene: TRBV24-1

CDR3 protein: CASSQGGYNEQFF
CDR3 DNA: TGTGCCAGCAGCCAAGGAGGGTACAATGAGCAGTTCTTC
D gene: .
clone size: .
J gene: TRBJ2-1
V gene: TRBV6-4

CDR3 protein: CASSVRQSSTWETQYF
CDR3 DNA: TGTGCCAGCAGCGTGAGGCAGAGTTCGACGTGGGAGACCCAGTACTTC
D gene: .
clone size: .
J gene: TRBJ2-5
V gene: TRBV9

CDR3 protein: CASTPDQISEFF
CDR3 DNA: TGTGCCAGCACCCCCGACCAGATCAGCGAGTTCTTC
D gene: .
clone size: .
J gene: TRBJ2-1
V gene: TRBV6-5

CDR3 protein: CAWSAPNRVGREQYF
CDR3 DNA: TGTGCCTGGAGTGCCCCAAACAGGGTTGGTCGGGAGCAGTACTTC
D gene: .
clone size: .
J gene: TRBJ2-7
V gene: TRBV30

CDR3 protein: CASSLGQGRKAFF
CDR3 DNA: TGTGCCAGCAGTTTGGGACAGGGCAGGAAGGCTTTCTTT
D gene: TRBD1
clone size: .
J gene: TRBJ1-1
V gene: TRBV28

CDR3 protein: CASSLAGTRILHEQYF
CDR3 DNA: TGTGCCAGCAGTTTAGCCGGGACTAGGATTCTCCACGAGCAGTACTTC
D gene: TRBD2
clone size: .
J gene: TRBJ2-7
V gene: TRBV6-5

CDR3 protein: CASSLRYAGPYEQYF
CDR3 DNA: TGTGCCAGCAGCTTACGGTACGCGGGACCCTACGAGCAGTACTTC
D gene: .
clone size: .
J gene: TRBJ2-7
V gene: TRBV7-3

CDR3 protein: CASSFYQGSYEQYF
CDR3 DNA: TGCGCCAGCAGCTTCTATCAGGGCTCCTACGAGCAGTACTTC
D gene: .
clone size: .
J gene: TRBJ2-7
V gene: TRBV5-1